Listed here are 14 T cell receptor beta chains from one sample, sequenced in a study of T cells in Graves' hyperthyroidism and ophthalmopathy (dated by TCRdb to about 2019). Preparation of the library involved multiplex PCR. Instrument on record: Illumina HiSeq 2000. Amplification of TCR beta CDR3 regions was carried out from RNA transcripts. The first round of RT-PCR for the TCR CDR3 was performed with the HTBI primer set and the Qiagen OneStep RT-PCR kit. TCRdb redid the processing of the public reads, applying fastp at Q25 and MiXCR, and retained in-frame beta chains. When rows share a CDR3 protein, they turn into one entry using the most common DNA and genes. The sample profile shows 550,000 to 800,000 distinct CDR3 sequences; less than 20% of them were found once. The ten largest clones take up under 10% of the sample. The material sequenced was blood. The source is a man aged 18 to 30 with Graves' hyperthyroidism.

With regard to this clonotype: The CDR3 does not close with the conserved phenylalanine or tryptophan, likely indicating a read error. V gene TRBV27 combines with J gene TRBJ1-2; D remains unclear. CDR3 length: 16 residues. Germline V gene sequence: CDR1 MNHEY, CDR2 SMNVEV (reference sequence). Trimming removed 2 bases from V and 1 base from J, with 14 bases in between. CDR3 DNA sequence: TGTGCCAGCAGTTTAATTGGACCGCGTCGTAACTATGGCTACACCTCC. It specifies CASSLIGPRRNYGYTS.

The table lists this clonotype with a few counts. The chain links TRBV5-5 to TRBJ2-5, with 7 bases identical to TRBD1. Germline lookup yields CDR1 SGHKS and CDR2 YYEKEE (reference sequence). V lost 0 bases, J lost 5 bases, and 4 bases stayed unmatched. The CDR3 covers 14 residues. CDR3 sequence: CASSLAGQSETQYF. The CDR3, as DNA: TGTGCCAGCAGCTTGGCGGGACAGTCCGAGACCCAGTACTTC.

This clonotype was picked up a small number of times. This chain uses TRBV4-1 with TRBJ2-1; TRBD2 matches 9 bases. This CDR3 region has 15 residues. V shed 1 base and J 2 bases; nucleotides not matched to a gene: 0. Per germline, CDR1 MGHRA and CDR2 YSYEKL. CDR3 sequence (DNA): TGCGCCAGCAGCCAAGTAGCGGGAGCCTACAATGAGCAGTTCTTC. Its translation is CASSQVAGAYNEQFF.

This clonotype has at least ten counts. The V call is TRBV29-1, the J call TRBJ2-7, with TRBD1 as a possible D gene (5 bases). Per the germline V gene, CDR1 is SQVTM and CDR2 is ANQGSEA. The CDR3 is 12 residues long. The V end was cut by 4 bases, the J end by 4 bases, with 11 bases between. For the CDR3, the DNA is TGCAGCGTTGGTAGCAAGGGGTACGAGCAGTACTTC. It encodes CSVGSKGYEQYF.

The table lists this clonotype with many counts. The V call is TRBV27, the J call TRBJ2-7; D is perhaps TRBD1 or TRBD2 (6 bases each). The CDR3 runs 12 residues. Germline V CDR1 and CDR2: MNHEY, SMNVEV (reference sequence). V lost 6 bases and J 6 bases, leaving 12 bases between the germline ends. The CDR3 coding sequence is TGTGCCAGCAGAAAGGGGGGTGGCGAGCAGTACTTC. Protein: CASRKGGGEQYF.

The rearrangement links TRBV5-4 to TRBJ2-7; 8 bases match TRBD2. From germline, CDR1 is SGHNT and CDR2 YYREEE (reference sequence). J was trimmed by 5 bases and V by 2 bases; bases with no gene match: 3. The CDR3 extends over 13 amino acids. The CDR3 nucleotides read TGTGCCAGCAGCTTTCGGACTAGCAACGAGCAGTACTTC. It yields the protein CASSFRTSNEQYF.

In this sample, this clonotype turned up once. V and J are TRBV7-9 and TRBJ2-5, with D perhaps given as TRBD1 or TRBD2 (7 bases each). Trimming removed 5 bases from V and 5 bases from J, with 24 bases in between. The CDR3 length is 17 residues. From germline, CDR1 is SEHNR and CDR2 FQNEAQ (reference sequence). The DNA of the CDR3 is TGTGCCAGCAGCGCTGGGGGGGGGGGGACAGACGAGGAGACCCAGTACTTC. It translates to CASSAGGGGTDEETQYF.

The rearrangement links TRBV20-1 to TRBJ2-1; 14 nucleotides line up with TRBD2. V shed 0 bases and J 7 bases; nucleotides not matched to a gene: 14. CDR1 DFQATT and CDR2 SNEGSKA come from the germline V gene (reference sequence). CDR3 length: 19 residues. Written as DNA, the CDR3 is TGCAGTGCTAGAGATTTGAGACTAGCGGGAGGGCCGGGCCGGAATGAGCAGTTCTTC. Its translation: CSARDLRLAGGPGRNEQFF.

This clonotype was seen many times. The rearrangement joins TRBV2 to TRBJ2-1, with TRBD1 matching 10 bases. Looked up from germline, CDR1 is SNHLY and CDR2 is FYNNEI. The CDR3 length is 13 residues. V lost 6 bases to trimming and J lost 7 bases; unmatched junction nucleotides: 3. CDR3 coding DNA: TGTGCCAGCAGCGGGGACAGGGGAAATGAGCAGTTCTTC. Translation: CASSGDRGNEQFF.

This clonotype was seen repeatedly, ten times or more. The gene calls are TRBV28 and TRBJ2-5; 10 positions match TRBD1. V lost 8 bases and J lost 2; bases outside the gene matches: 20. This CDR3 has 19 amino acids. The germline gives CDR1 MDHEN, CDR2 SYDVKM. DNA for the CDR3: TGTGCCAGCGGTCGGAGTGAGAGACAGGGGGCGACCCGGCAAGAGACCCAGTACTTC. Its protein is CASGRSERQGATRQETQYF.

In this sample, this clonotype turned up many times. This chain joins TRBV12-3 or TRBV12-4 and TRBJ1-2; 8 bases map to TRBD1. Trimming removed 6 bases from V and 6 bases from J; junction bases left unmatched: 6. The CDR3 runs to 13 residues. The CDR3 loop reads CASSVDRVDGYTF. The CDR3 region has the DNA TGTGCCAGCAGCGTGGACAGGGTAGATGGCTACACCTTC.

In this sample, this clonotype turned up a few times. The chain carries TRBV7-9 and TRBJ2-1, with 9 bases lining up with TRBD2. This CDR3 region has 16 residues. J gave up 7 bases and V 2 bases, and 9 bases lay outside the gene matches. Germline V gene lookup returns CDR1 SEHNR and CDR2 FQNEAQ (reference sequence). DNA of the CDR3: TGTGCCAGCAGCTTATATGCGGGAGGGCCGAAGAATGAGCAGTTCTTC. The encoded protein is CASSLYAGGPKNEQFF.

This clonotype has just a few counts. The genes are TRBV20-1 and TRBJ2-3; D is uncertain. Germline CDR1 is DFQATT and CDR2 is SNEGSKA (reference sequence). There are 14 residues in the CDR3. With 4 bases removed from V and 4 bases from J, the gap between germline ends came to 15 bases. Here the CDR3 DNA reads TGCAGTGCTAACGGGCCCCCGGTCGCAGATACGCAGTATTTT. It translates to CSANGPPVADTQYF.

Ten or more counts support this clonotype. The DNA for the CDR3 is TGTGCCAGCAGTCAGATGAACACTGAAGCTTTCTTT. The encoded protein is CASSQMNTEAFF. V is TRBV6-1 and J is TRBJ1-1; D uncertain. Trimming removed 5 bases from V and 0 bases from J, with 4 bases in between. Germline V gives CDR1 MNHNS, CDR2 SASEGT. CDR3 length: 12 amino acids.